The 26 T cell receptor beta chains below were found in one sample sequenced in a study of cytomegalovirus exposure and HLA in healthy donors. PCR was performed using 60 Vbeta and 13 Jbeta primers. Profiling relied on immunoSEQ multiplex PCR, and the TCRdb table lists in-frame clones only, not all of them. The sample includes roughly 130,000 clones, 80% to 90% of them seen just once. Sequenced material: PBMCs. The receptors were sampled from a woman aged 18 to 35 in good health and CMV-seropositive.

Details on this clone: One end of the junction does not line up with germline, which may come from a read error. The J gene is TRBJ2-7, the V gene TRBV7-9; tentative D call: TRBD1 (6 bases). CDR3 length equals 14 residues. Germline assignment: CDR1 SEHNR and CDR2 FQNEAQ (reference sequence). CDR3: CSSSSFRGRYEQYF. CDR3 bases: TGTTCCAGCAGCTCGTTCAGGGGAAGGTACGAGCAGTACTTC.

The table lists this clone with a few counts. This chain joins TRBV29-1 and TRBJ2-5, with TRBD1 identical over 10 bases. Germline CDR1 SQVTM, CDR2 ANQGSEA. V lost 4 bases and J lost 5; bases outside the gene matches: 7. The CDR3 has 14 residues. The CDR3 nucleotides read TGCAGCGTTGTTAGGACAGGGGGAACGGAGACCCAGTACTTC. It specifies CSVVRTGGTETQYF. The full variable domain, with the rest looked up from reference TRBV29-1 and TRBJ2-5, is SAVISQKPSRDICQRGTSLTIQCQVDSQVTMMFWYRQQPGQSLTLIATANQGSEATYESGFVIDKFPISRPNLTFSTLTVSNMSPEDSSIYLCSVVRTGGTETQYFGPGTRLLVL.

This rearrangement joins TRBV18 to TRBJ1-4, with D perhaps matching TRBD1 (5 bases). Trimming pared 5 bases from V and 7 bases from J, leaving 17 bases between. CDR1 is KGHSH and CDR2 is LQKENI in the germline V gene. This CDR3 comprises 15 residues. CDR3 bases: TGTGCCAGCTCAATTAGCACCTCCGGGGGTGAAAAACTGTTTTTT. It specifies CASSISTSGGEKLFF.

V usage is TRBV5-4 and J usage is TRBJ1-3, with 8 bases that match TRBD1. J lost 4 bases, V lost 4 bases, and 13 bases had no gene match. The CDR3 is 17 amino acids. Germline V gene sequence: CDR1 SGHNT, CDR2 YYREEE (reference sequence). CDR3 in DNA: TGTGCCAGCAGCCCGGGACAGGCCCTCGATTCCGGAAACACCATATATTTT. It yields the protein CASSPGQALDSGNTIYF.

This clone is a singleton in its sample. The chain combines TRBV7-9 with TRBJ1-6; 10 bases align to TRBD1. Germline-derived CDR1 and CDR2 are SEHNR and FQNEAQ (reference sequence). With V trimmed by 5 bases and J by 4 bases, 5 bases remained unmatched. This CDR3 is 16 amino acids long. CDR3 bases: TGTGCCAGCAGCCCGACAGGGGGCTTTTATAATTCACCCCTCCACTTT. Translation: CASSPTGGFYNSPLHF.

The chain joins TRBV9 to TRBJ2-3, with 14 bases matching TRBD2. The J segment lost 0 bases and the V segment lost 3 bases, leaving 0 bases of the junction unmatched. CDR3 length: 16 amino acids. Looked up from germline, CDR1 is SGDLS and CDR2 is YYNGEE. CDR3 in DNA: TGTGCCAGCAGCGGACTAGCGGGGGGGAGCACAGATACGCAGTATTTT. Amino acid sequence: CASSGLAGGSTDTQYF.

V gene TRBV10-2 combines with J gene TRBJ2-3; D possibly corresponds to TRBD1 (5 bases). CDR1 is WSHSY and CDR2 is SAAADI in the germline V gene. V was clipped by 0 bases and J by 0 bases, with 10 bases between them. The CDR3 is 16 residues long. The CDR3 loop is CASSESLGASTDTQYF. CDR3 bases: TGCGCCAGCAGTGAGTCGCTTGGGGCTAGCACAGATACGCAGTATTTT.

The V call is TRBV7-9, the J call TRBJ2-2; D gene unclear. V gave up 3 bases and J gave up 3 bases, with 8 bases separating them. Germline CDR1 SEHNR, CDR2 FQNEAQ (reference sequence). This CDR3 is 14 amino acids long. This chain's CDR3 is CASSFDTYTGELFF. Written as DNA, the CDR3 is TGTGCCAGCAGCTTCGACACTTACACCGGGGAGCTGTTTTTT.

The rearrangement links TRBV4-1 to TRBJ1-6, with a tentative D call TRBD1 (5 bases). V shed 4 bases and J shed 9 bases, with 16 bases lying between them. The CDR3 contains 15 residues. Germline V gene lookup returns CDR1 MGHRA and CDR2 YSYEKL. CDR3 DNA sequence: TGCGCCAGCAGCCTAGGGACGGGAGGGAGTTCACCCCTCCACTTT. The encoded protein is CASSLGTGGSSPLHF.

The CDR3 loop reads CASSQEAGGTDTQYF. The CDR3 DNA reads as TGCGCCAGCAGCCAGGAAGCGGGGGGCACAGATACGCAGTATTTT. The V gene is TRBV4-1, the J gene TRBJ2-3, with 8 bases aligning to TRBD2. The CDR3 is 15 amino acids. The trim removed 3 bases at V and 1 base at J, leaving 3 bases unmatched. Germline CDR1 and CDR2: MGHRA and YSYEKL.

This chain joins TRBV2 and TRBJ2-7; TRBD1 agrees at 11 bases. Trimming cost V 5 bases and J 4 bases; bases outside gene matches: 4. Germline V gene sequence: CDR1 SNHLY, CDR2 FYNNEI. The CDR3 covers 14 residues. For the CDR3, the DNA is TGTGCCAGCAGTAGGGACAGGGGGGAATACGAGCAGTACTTC. Translating it yields CASSRDRGEYEQYF. The full variable domain, with the rest looked up from reference TRBV2 and TRBJ2-7, is EPEVTQTPSHQVTQMGQEVILRCVPISNHLYFYWYRQILGQKVEFLVSFYNNEISEKSEIFDDQFSVERPDGSNFTLKIRSTKLEDSAMYFCASSRDRGEYEQYFGPGTRLTVT.

This clone was picked up one time. The chain joins TRBV6-5 to TRBJ2-1; no definite D call. V lost 7 bases, J lost 6 bases, and 7 bases lay in between. The germline CDR1 and CDR2 sequences are MNHEY and SVGAGI. The CDR3 consists of 11 residues. CDR3 coding DNA: TGTGCCAGCACCCGCGCCAATGAGCAGTTCTTC. This translates into CASTRANEQFF.

For the CDR3, the DNA is TGTGCCAGCAGTGAGGAGCCCTCCTACGAGCAGTACTTC. This encodes CASSEEPSYEQYF. The chain uses TRBV2 and TRBJ2-7; no reliable D call. V was trimmed by 3 bases and J by 0 bases, leaving 6 bases between them. This CDR3 comprises 13 residues. The germline CDR1 and CDR2 sequences are SNHLY and FYNNEI.

The J gene is TRBJ1-1, the V gene TRBV11-3; D gene ambiguous. The CDR3 consists of 15 residues. Trimming left V 2 bases short and J 0 bases short, with 10 bases between. From germline, CDR1 is SGHNT and CDR2 YENEEA. CDR3 residues: CASSLNSVVNTEAFF. DNA of the CDR3: TGTGCCAGCAGCTTAAATAGTGTGGTGAACACTGAAGCTTTCTTT.

The chain is built from TRBV6-6 and TRBJ2-7; D is ambiguous. V dropped 2 bases and J dropped 2 bases, with 13 bases sitting between them. Germline V gene lookup returns CDR1 MNHNY and CDR2 SVGAGI (reference sequence). This CDR3 has 15 amino acids. This CDR3 is CASSYPPGGAYEQYF. In nucleotides, the CDR3 is TGTGCCAGCAGTTACCCCCCCGGCGGTGCCTACGAGCAGTACTTC.

The chain links TRBV7-3 to TRBJ2-5; 12 nucleotides align to TRBD2. CDR3 length equals 16 residues. Per germline, CDR1 SGHTA and CDR2 FQGTGA. The V and J ends lost 2 bases and 5 bases, in that order; junction bases with no gene match: 6. CDR3 protein: CASSLGLAGGPETQYF. CDR3 in DNA: TGTGCCAGCAGCTTAGGGCTAGCGGGGGGGCCGGAGACCCAGTACTTC.

A few counts support this clone. Here the CDR3 DNA reads TGTGCCAGCAGTTTCAGGACTAGCGGGGGGCGTATGGAGCAGTTCTTC. Translating it yields CASSFRTSGGRMEQFF. This rearrangement joins TRBV28 to TRBJ2-1; TRBD2 matches at 14 bases. CDR3 length equals 16 residues. J was trimmed by 10 bases and V by 3 bases; bases with no gene match: 8. The germline V gene encodes CDR1 MDHEN and CDR2 SYDVKM.

This clone appeared a single time. This chain connects TRBV9 to TRBJ1-2; 7 bases line up with TRBD1. Trimming cost V 4 bases and J 7 bases; bases outside gene matches: 13. Germline CDR1 SGDLS, CDR2 YYNGEE. This CDR3 has 15 amino acids. In nucleotides, the CDR3 is TGTGCCAGCAGCCTTGACAGGGAAGCGTTAGGTGGCTACACCTTC. It translates to CASSLDREALGGYTF.

The rearrangement joins TRBV4-1 to TRBJ2-3; D not resolved. The CDR3 loop spans 11 amino acids. Germline assignment: CDR1 MGHRA and CDR2 YSYEKL. Trimming removed 9 bases from V and 5 bases from J, with 9 bases in between. CDR3 protein: CASAFGDTQYF. Here the CDR3 DNA reads TGCGCCAGTGCCTTCGGAGATACGCAGTATTTT.

The chain employs TRBV5-1 and TRBJ2-1, with TRBD2 matching over 13 bases. The germline V gene encodes CDR1 SGHRS and CDR2 YFSETQ. J lost 10 bases, V lost 4 bases, and 11 bases had no gene match. This CDR3 is 16 amino acids long. The CDR3 coding sequence is TGCGCCAGCAGCAAAACTAGCGGGGGGGCTGGGTCCGAGCAGTTCTTC. Translation: CASSKTSGGAGSEQFF.

CDR3 in DNA: TGCGCCAGCAGCCGTCCGGGGGAAGATACGCAGTATTTT. Translated: CASSRPGEDTQYF. J is TRBJ2-3 and V is TRBV5-1; possible D gene TRBD2, 6 bases. Germline loops: CDR1 SGHRS, CDR2 YFSETQ. Trimming left V 4 bases short and J 5 bases short, with 11 bases between. The CDR3 runs 13 residues.

This clone appeared once. This rearrangement joins TRBV19 to TRBJ1-5, with 8 bases fitting TRBD1. The CDR3 runs 14 residues. Germline trimming cut 5 bases from V and 5 bases from J; bases unmatched to any gene: 5. The germline V gene has CDR1 LNHDA and CDR2 SQIVND (reference sequence). The CDR3 reads CASSLRQGYQPQHF. The CDR3 DNA reads as TGTGCCAGTAGTCTAAGACAGGGGTATCAGCCCCAGCATTTT.

The chain combines TRBV21-1 with TRBJ2-5; the listed D gene, TRBD2, was not tested against the DNA. Near its end, the DNA agrees better with TRBJ2-7, so the J call may be wrong. TRBV21-1 is a recognized pseudogene. This CDR3 comprises 17 residues. The CDR3 reads CASSKVVGPRRPYEQYF. The CDR3 DNA reads as TGTGCCAGCAGCAAAGTTGTAGGACCCAGGAGGCCCTACGAGCAGTACTTC.

The chain is built from TRBV25-1 and TRBJ1-5; TRBD1 matches 9 bases. With V trimmed by 3 bases and J by 3 bases, 6 bases remained unmatched. This CDR3 is built from 16 residues. CDR1 MGHDK and CDR2 SYGVNS come from the germline V gene. CDR3 bases: TGTGCCAGCAGTGATCCGGGACAGGGCAACAATCAGCCCCAGCATTTT. Protein product: CASSDPGQGNNQPQHF. Full variable domain (rest looked up from reference TRBV25-1 and TRBJ1-5): EADIYQTPRYLVIGTGKKITLECSQTMGHDKMYWYQQDPGMELHLIHYSYGVNSTEKGDLSSESTVSRIRTEHFPLTLESARPSHTSQYLCASSDPGQGNNQPQHFGDGTRLSIL.

This chain links TRBV30 with TRBJ2-7; 8 bases map to TRBD1. Germline values: CDR1 GTSNPN, CDR2 SVGIG (reference sequence). After removal of 8 bases from V and 5 bases from J, the junction contained 8 bases not matched to a gene. The CDR3 is 12 residues long. CDR3 residues: CASDRGSNEQYF. The CDR3 region has the DNA TGTGCCAGCGACAGGGGTTCGAACGAGCAGTACTTC.

This clone has only a few counts. The rearrangement uses TRBV25-1 and TRBJ1-2, with TRBD1 identical over 7 bases. In germline, CDR1 is MGHDK, CDR2 SYGVNS. The CDR3 covers 14 residues. J gave up 8 bases and V 5 bases, and 11 bases lay outside the gene matches. The CDR3 spells CASSYNTGERGYTF. CDR3 coding DNA: TGTGCCAGCAGTTATAATACAGGGGAACGGGGCTACACCTTC.